This T cell receptor (beta chain) was recorded in a study of T cells in Graves' hyperthyroidism and ophthalmopathy. Regions amplified from RNA transcripts were the TCR beta CDR3 regions. The TCR CDR3 first-round RT-PCR relied on the HTBI primer set. TCRdb re-analysed the multiplex PCR reads in MiXCR, keeping a single row per CDR3 protein. The table has under 300,000 distinct CDR3 sequences, roughly 15% seen once. This clonotype was observed many times. Sequencing was done on a sample of blood. This clonotype was obtained from a woman between 40 and 55 years old with Graves' hyperthyroidism that later progressed to Graves' ophthalmopathy.

The DNA of the CDR3 is TGTGCCAGCAGTTTACCTACAGGGAAGGTCCAAGAGACCCAGTACTTC. It translates to CASSLPTGKVQETQYF. This sequence joins TRBV12-3 or TRBV12-4 and TRBJ2-5; a possible D gene is TRBD1 (6 bases). The ends were cut back, 2 bases at V and 1 base at J, with 14 bases in the middle. The length of the CDR3 is 16 residues.